This T cell receptor beta chain emerged from a study of shared clonotypes between healthy human individuals (TCRdb year 2020). For context, the study as a whole: The cohort comprised a couple of women and three men aged 18 to 49 years. The study deeply sequenced blood TCR repertoires of about 5 healthy adults to estimate repertoire size and the extent of clonotype sharing between individuals. Different laboratories and diverse techniques were used to prepare libraries and sequence TCR repertoires, to increase sequencing depth and limit assay-specific biases. Each donor's leukapheresis produced roughly between roughly 0.85 and 10 billion PBMCs. Per donor, three plates each were used for CD4 naive and CD4 memory, two for CD8 naive, and one for CD8 memory. Beyond this particular receptor, the publication reports: Sampling was limited to blood, and TCR repertoires in tissue likely differ from TCR repertoires in blood. Based on pairwise subsampling, the degree of clonotype sharing among donors was expected to be affected by sequencing depth. The genetic and exposure-history diversity represented was limited by the small number of donors. Rarefaction of sorted-subset datasets indicated incomplete sequencing despite the large sequencing depth. Clonotypes shared by all four sorted-subset donors showed higher generation probabilities than non-shared clonotypes. Estimated clonotype richness was generally larger for naive than for memory subsets. Sharing across several donors was observed for about 5% of naive CD4, over 3% of naive CD8, roughly 2.3% of memory CD4, and less than 0.45% of memory CD8 clonotypes.

Healthy HIV-negative adults with no recently reported acute infections or vaccinations were included as donors. All donors were Caucasian adults living in Nashville, Tennessee, USA. Magnetic negative selection was used to enrich CD4+ T cells, after which naive cells were positively selected on CD45RA and the negative fraction became the memory subset. After blood collection by leukapheresis, PBMCs were isolated using Ficoll-Histopaque density gradient centrifugation and then cryopreserved in the vapor phase of liquid nitrogen. Purity and quantity of every magnetically sorted T cell population were checked by analytical flow cytometry. Each sorted fraction had its genomic DNA isolated and then quantified by UV absorbance on a Nanodrop 2000c. CDR1 and CDR2 were assigned from the germline V gene as SGHRS and YFSETQ. Including cysteine and phenylalanine, the CDR3 has 16 amino acids. Here the CDR3 DNA is all that survives: 48 bases in frame from base 1. V trim: 4 bases; J trim: 7 bases; unmatched bases: 12.

In regard to this clone: This clone's antigen is unknown. Base qualities are not provided; no much larger clone lies one nucleotide away.

Using the deep immunoSEQ assay, multiplex PCR amplified TCR CDR3 regions from genomic DNA. Extracted genomic DNA from each cell subset was spread evenly across all wells of several immunoSEQ 96-well plates, with each plate serving as a replicate. For sorted subsets, about 200 ng genomic DNA, equal to 25,000 to 35,000 T cell genomes, was loaded into each replicate PCR. Purified libraries were quantified with a Qubit 3.0 fluorometer, sized on a Bioanalyzer 2100, and re-quantified with the KAPA Library Quantification kit. Each immunoSEQ 96-well plate was sequenced on its own single-read 150-cycle Illumina NextSeq 550 flow cell. In the authors' own workflow: Because the immunoSEQ output held only junctional sequences and lacked quality scores, the filtering could not match the filtering applied to full-length reads. To assign V/J genes and CDR3, sequences were annotated against IMGT germline references using PyIR, a Python wrapper for IgBLAST v1.9. Reads with weak V/J assignments (E-value above 1e-6), missing CDR3, stop codons, out-of-frame junctions, or ambiguous translated residues were removed. A V3J clonotype was defined by an identical inferred V gene, J gene, and CDR3 amino acid sequence. To compute the percentage overlap between repertoires, the number of shared unique clonotypes was divided by the size of the smaller repertoire. Three approaches were used to assess repertoire richness: RTK rarefaction, the Chao1 estimator, and Recon v2.1 estimates of unobserved clonotypes. OLGA was used to compute generation probabilities for all TCRbeta clonotypes that the gDNA method yielded from four donors. TCRdb's version of the immuneACCESS table is confined to in-frame rearrangements and falls short of the full clone set. An unresolved V gene accounts for under half of the shortfall where checked; the remainder is of unknown origin. The V and J calls and clone size come from that table; D and trimming were worked out from the DNA. For this sample the table gives approximately 1.5 million clones, of which approximately 98% were detected only once. The ten largest account for about 0.45% of the sample.

Recombination joined TRBV5-1 with TRBJ2-1, and TRBD1 matches 9 of the central bases. The sequenced material came from naive CD4+ T cells sorted from blood. What this sample's cell subset or site label stands for: CD45RA+ positively selected. The TCR comes from a man in his thirties or forties in good health. CDR3 protein: CASSTSGTGLMNEQFF. DNA sequence: TGCGCCAGCAGCACGTCCGGGACAGGGTTGATGAATGAGCAGTTCTTC.